This T cell receptor (beta chain) was sequenced for a study of blood T cell repertoires in COVID-19. Looking at the study overall: There were acute and convalescent COVID-19 samples, and they came from the United States, Italy and Spain. T cells, B-cell-depleted T cells, or PBMCs supplied cDNA or gDNA.

In the authors' workflow: Estimates of nucleated cell counts were drawn from the amplification of reference gene primers. TCRdb's copy holds only in-frame clones and misses some; the assay was immunoSEQ multiplex PCR. V, J and clone size derive from that table, while D and trimming were established from the DNA sequence. The sample holds about 250,000 clones, about 80% seen once. Input material: peripheral blood. The origin of this receptor is an elderly man with acute or convalescent COVID-19.

CDR3 sequence: CASRAGQGVYNEQFF. The DNA for the CDR3 is TGTGCCAGCAGAGCGGGACAGGGGGTTTACAATGAGCAGTTCTTC. The genes are TRBV5-4 and TRBJ2-1, with 11 positions matching TRBD1. The CDR3 extends over 15 amino acids. The V gene end was trimmed by 5 bases and the J gene end by 4 bases; junction bases not matched to a gene: 5. The germline gives CDR1 SGHNT, CDR2 YYREEE (reference sequence).